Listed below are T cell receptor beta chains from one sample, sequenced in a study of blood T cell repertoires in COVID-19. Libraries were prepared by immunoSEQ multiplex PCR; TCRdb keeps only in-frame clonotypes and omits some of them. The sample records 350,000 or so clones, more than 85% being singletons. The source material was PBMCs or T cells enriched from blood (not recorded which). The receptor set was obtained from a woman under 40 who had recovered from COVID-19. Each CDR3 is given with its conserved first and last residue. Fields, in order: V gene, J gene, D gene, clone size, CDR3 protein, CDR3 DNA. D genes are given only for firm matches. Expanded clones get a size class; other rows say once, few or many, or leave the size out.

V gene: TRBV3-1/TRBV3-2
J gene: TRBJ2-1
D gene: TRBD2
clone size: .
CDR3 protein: CASSQTRGSGNSYNEQFF
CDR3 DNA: TGTGCCAGCAGCCAAACCCGGGGTAGCGGGAACTCCTACAATGAGCAGTTCTTC

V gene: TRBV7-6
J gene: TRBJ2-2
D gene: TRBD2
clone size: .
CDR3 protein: CAITGGPRTGELFF
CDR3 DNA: TGTGCCATAACGGGGGGGCCGCGCACCGGGGAGCTGTTTTTT

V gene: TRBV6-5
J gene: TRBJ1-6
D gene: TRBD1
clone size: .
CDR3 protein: CASSWDRDNSPLHF
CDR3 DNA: TGTGCCAGCAGTTGGGACAGGGACAATTCACCCCTCCACTTT

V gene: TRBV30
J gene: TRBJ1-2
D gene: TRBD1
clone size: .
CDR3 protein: CAWRHLYDRGLGYTF
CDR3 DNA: TGTGCCTGGAGGCACCTTTACGACAGGGGGCTTGGCTACACCTTC

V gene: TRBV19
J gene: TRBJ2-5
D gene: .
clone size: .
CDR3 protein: CASSLRGRSAGGQETQYF
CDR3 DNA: TGTGCCAGTAGTCTCCGCGGTAGGTCAGCGGGCGGGCAAGAGACCCAGTACTTC

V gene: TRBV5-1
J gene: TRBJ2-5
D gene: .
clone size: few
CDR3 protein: CASSLAGETQYF
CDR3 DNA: TGCGCCAGCAGCTTGGCCGGGGAGACCCAGTACTTC

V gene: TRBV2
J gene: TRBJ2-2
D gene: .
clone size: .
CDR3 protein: CASLGQTNTGELFF
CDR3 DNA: TGTGCCAGCTTGGGACAAACTAACACCGGGGAGCTGTTTTTT

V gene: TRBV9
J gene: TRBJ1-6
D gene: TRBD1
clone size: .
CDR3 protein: CASSDGTGLPLHF
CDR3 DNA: TGTGCCAGCAGCGACGGGACAGGTCTCCCCCTCCACTTT

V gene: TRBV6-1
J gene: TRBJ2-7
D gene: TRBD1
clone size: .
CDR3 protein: CASRRDRVLYEQYF
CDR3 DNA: TGTGCCAGCAGGAGGGACAGGGTCCTCTACGAGCAGTACTTC

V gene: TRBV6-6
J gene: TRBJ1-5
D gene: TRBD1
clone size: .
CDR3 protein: CASSYWTGKDQPQHF
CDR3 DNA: TGTGCCAGCAGTTACTGGACAGGAAAGGATCAGCCCCAGCATTTT

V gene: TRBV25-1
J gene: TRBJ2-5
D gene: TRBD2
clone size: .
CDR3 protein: CASSVAGAETQYF
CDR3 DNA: TGTGCCAGCAGTGTAGCGGGTGCAGAGACCCAGTACTTC

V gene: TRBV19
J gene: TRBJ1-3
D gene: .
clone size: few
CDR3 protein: CASSIGGDSGNTIYF
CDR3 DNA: TGTGCCAGTAGTATCGGCGGAGACTCTGGAAACACCATATATTTT

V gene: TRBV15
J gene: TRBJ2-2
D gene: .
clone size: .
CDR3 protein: CATSREAVRRNTGELFF
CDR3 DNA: TGTGCCACCAGCAGAGAAGCGGTCAGGAGGAACACCGGGGAGCTGTTTTTT

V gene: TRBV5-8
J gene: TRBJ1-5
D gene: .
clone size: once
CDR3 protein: CASSLVFSNQPQHF
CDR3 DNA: TGTGCCAGCAGCTTGGTGTTTTCAAATCAGCCCCAGCATTTT

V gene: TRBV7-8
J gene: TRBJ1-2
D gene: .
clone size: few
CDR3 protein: CASSMLAGTSSYTF
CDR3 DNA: TGTGCCAGCAGCATGCTCGCCGGGACATCTAGCTACACCTTC

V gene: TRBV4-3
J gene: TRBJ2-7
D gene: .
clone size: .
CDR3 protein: CASSQGSWRGGNEQYF
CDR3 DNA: TGCGCCAGCAGCCAAGGTTCATGGCGGGGAGGCAACGAGCAGTACTTC

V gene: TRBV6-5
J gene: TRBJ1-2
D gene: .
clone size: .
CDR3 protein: CASRPPGYYGYTF
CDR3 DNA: TGTGCAAGCAGACCGCCAGGGTACTATGGCTACACCTTC

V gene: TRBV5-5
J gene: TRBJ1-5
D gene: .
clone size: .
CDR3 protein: CASSLLDNGNQPQHF
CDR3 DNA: TGTGCCAGCAGCTTGTTGGACAATGGCAATCAGCCCCAGCATTTT

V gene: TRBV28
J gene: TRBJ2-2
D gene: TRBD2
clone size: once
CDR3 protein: CASSRLTSGGKNTGELFF
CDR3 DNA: TGTGCCAGCAGTCGACTCACTAGCGGGGGAAAGAACACCGGGGAGCTGTTTTTT

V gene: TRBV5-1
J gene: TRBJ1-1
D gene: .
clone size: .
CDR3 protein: CASSWGVSQMNTEAFF
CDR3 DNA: TGCGCCAGCAGCTGGGGAGTCAGCCAGATGAACACTGAAGCTTTCTTT

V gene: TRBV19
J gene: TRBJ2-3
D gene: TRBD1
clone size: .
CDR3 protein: CASSHRGQDTQYF
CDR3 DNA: TGTGCCAGTAGCCACAGGGGGCAAGATACGCAGTATTTT

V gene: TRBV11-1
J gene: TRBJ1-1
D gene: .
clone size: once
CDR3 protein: CASSADRGTEAFF
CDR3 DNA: TGTGCCAGCAGCGCCGATCGGGGGACTGAAGCTTTCTTT

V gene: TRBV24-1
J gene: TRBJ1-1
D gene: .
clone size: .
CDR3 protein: CATSASNVDTEAFF
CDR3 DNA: TGTGCCACCAGTGCCTCGAATGTAGACACTGAAGCTTTCTTT

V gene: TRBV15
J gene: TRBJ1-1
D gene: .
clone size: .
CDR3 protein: CATSRDRQVNTEAFF
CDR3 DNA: TGTGCCACCAGCAGAGATAGGCAGGTTAACACTGAAGCTTTCTTT

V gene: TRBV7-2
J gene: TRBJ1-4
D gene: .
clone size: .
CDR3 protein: CASSFVGGPMLQKLFF
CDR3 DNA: TGTGCCAGCAGCTTTGTGGGGGGACCGATGCTTCAAAAACTGTTTTTT

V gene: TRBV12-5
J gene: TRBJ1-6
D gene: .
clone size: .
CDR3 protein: CASGLVLGGYNSPLHF
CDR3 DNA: TGTGCTAGTGGTTTGGTACTAGGAGGCTATAATTCACCCCTCCACTTT

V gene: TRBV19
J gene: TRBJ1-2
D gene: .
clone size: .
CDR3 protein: CASSITGVNYGYTF
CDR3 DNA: TGTGCCAGTAGTATAACCGGTGTTAACTATGGCTACACCTTC